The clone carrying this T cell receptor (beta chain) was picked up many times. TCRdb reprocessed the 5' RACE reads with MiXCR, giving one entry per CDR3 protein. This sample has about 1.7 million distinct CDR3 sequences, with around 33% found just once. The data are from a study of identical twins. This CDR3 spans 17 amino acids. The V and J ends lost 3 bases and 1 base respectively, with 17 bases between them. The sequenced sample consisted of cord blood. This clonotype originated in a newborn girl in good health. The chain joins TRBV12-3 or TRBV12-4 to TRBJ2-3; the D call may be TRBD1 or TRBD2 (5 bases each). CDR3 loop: CASSFLRQLARTDTQYF. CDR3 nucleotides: TGTGCCAGCAGTTTCCTCCGACAGCTAGCTCGCACAGATACGCAGTATTTT.